Listed here is a single T cell receptor (beta chain). Its antigen is not known. CDR1 and CDR2 (germline): SGHAT, FQNNGV. The CDR3 has 13 amino acids. Trimming removed 2 bases from V and 7 bases from J, with 9 bases in between. The record originates from a study of blood T cells in healthy people across ages. Broader study findings: Naive CD4+ cells and diversity were both higher in long-lived donors than in aged donors.

Whenever a sample was processed, at least 6 million PBMCs were isolated. It was with a sample-barcoded 5' primer and a J-beta primer mix that a second PCR of about 6 to 12 cycles was run. TCRdb passed the 5' RACE reads through MiXCR, listing each CDR3 protein once. The table records some 760,000 distinct CDR3 sequences, just under 25% of them present only once. These data were also filed under a second study, of T cells of mothers and their children. That investigation notes: Some 3 million TCR beta reads per child versus over 9 million per mother. It was related mother-child pairs that showed slightly higher overlap than unrelated pairs, without reaching significance.

The rearrangement uses TRBV11-2 and TRBJ1-5; no clear D gene. Source material: blood. The receptor was derived from a boy aged 10-17 years in good health. The CDR3 DNA reads as TGTGCCAGCAGCTTACGGGTGCAACAGCCCCAGCATTTT. This gives the protein CASSLRVQQPQHF.